One and the same sample provided the 16 T cell receptor beta chains below, sequenced in a study of blood T cell repertoires in COVID-19. TCRdb's table, derived via immunoSEQ multiplex PCR, lists solely in-frame clones and lacks some. The sample carries fewer than 200,000 clones, about nine tenths recorded once. Sequencing used peripheral blood. These receptor sequences come from a man between 65 and 85 years old with active or convalescent COVID-19.

The J gene is TRBJ2-1, the V gene TRBV2; TRBD1 matches at 10 bases. Germline V gene lookup returns CDR1 SNHLY and CDR2 FYNNEI. V shed 6 bases, J shed 7 bases, and the junction held 6 bases outside the gene matches. The CDR3 has 14 residues. CDR3 in DNA: TGTGCCAGCAGACGACAGGGGGCGAGGAATGAGCAGTTCTTC. This translates into CASRRQGARNEQFF.

The chain links TRBV7-8 to TRBJ2-7, with 8 positions matching TRBD1. Germline CDR1 and CDR2: SGHVS and FQNEAQ. This CDR3 is built from 13 residues. The junction had 6 bases not matched to a gene; V was cut back by 5 bases and J by 6 bases. CDR3: CASSRTGTGEQYF. The DNA of the CDR3 is TGTGCCAGCAGCCGTACCGGGACAGGCGAGCAGTACTTC. The full variable domain, its missing parts supplied by reference TRBV7-8 and TRBJ2-7, is GAGVSQSPRYKVAKRGQDVALRCDPISGHVSLFWYQQALGQGPEFLTYFQNEAQLDKSGLPSDRFFAERPEGSVSTLKIQRTQQEDSAVYLCASSRTGTGEQYFGPGTRLTVT.

About this clone: Other DNA sequences in the sample encode the same CDR3. The chain combines TRBV28 with TRBJ2-7, with a possible D match to TRBD1 (7 bases). Germline loops: CDR1 MDHEN, CDR2 SYDVKM. The CDR3 totals 14 residues. Between the trimmed V and J ends, which lost 8 bases and 0 bases, there was a span of 14 bases. Here the CDR3 reads CASRGQGDSYEQYF. DNA for the CDR3: TGTGCCAGCCGGGGGCAGGGGGACTCCTACGAGCAGTACTTC.

This clone has only a few counts. This chain connects TRBV5-1 to TRBJ2-5; TRBD2 aligns across 10 bases. Germline V gene data show CDR1 as SGHRS and CDR2 as YFSETQ. V was clipped by 2 bases and J by 4 bases; unmatched bases: 5. CDR3 length equals 15 residues. This CDR3 is CASSLRASGGETQYF. The CDR3 DNA reads as TGCGCCAGCAGCTTAAGGGCTAGCGGGGGAGAGACCCAGTACTTC.

The rearrangement joins TRBV29-1 to TRBJ1-2, with a weak D call TRBD1 (5 bases). Trimming left V 8 bases short and J 6 bases short, with 13 bases between. In germline, CDR1 is SQVTM, CDR2 ANQGSEA. This CDR3 is built from 11 residues. CDR3 sequence: CSSLGGDGYTF. The CDR3 DNA reads TGCAGCTCTCTTGGGGGGGATGGCTACACCTTC. Looking up the rest from reference TRBV29-1 and TRBJ1-2 gives the full variable domain: SAVISQKPSRDICQRGTSLTIQCQVDSQVTMMFWYRQQPGQSLTLIATANQGSEATYESGFVIDKFPISRPNLTFSTLTVSNMSPEDSSIYLCSSLGGDGYTFGSGTRLTVV.

The CDR3 loop is CASSADYTDTQYF. In nucleotides, the CDR3 is TGTGCCAGCAGCGCCGACTACACAGATACGCAGTATTTT. The J gene is TRBJ2-3, the V gene TRBV7-2, with a possible D match to TRBD2 (5 bases). The CDR3 totals 13 residues. Germline V CDR1 and CDR2: SGHTA, FQGNSA. Trimming removed 5 bases from V and 2 bases from J, with 8 bases in between.

The chain has TRBV11-1 and TRBJ1-4; D perhaps matches TRBD1 (5 bases). The germline V gene has CDR1 SGHAT and CDR2 FQDESV (reference sequence). Trimming cost V 1 base and J 0 bases, with 9 bases left between them. The CDR3 extends over 16 amino acids. CDR3 DNA sequence: TGTGCCAGCAGCTTAGTCGGGGGAGCAACTAATGAAAAACTGTTTTTT. Encoded protein: CASSLVGGATNEKLFF.

The chain combines TRBV6-2 or TRBV6-3 with TRBJ2-7; no firm D call. V shed 3 bases and J shed 3 bases, with 3 bases lying between them. The CDR3 totals 11 residues. In germline, CDR1 is MNHEY, CDR2 SVGEGT. The DNA of the CDR3 is TGTGCCAGCAGTTATCGCTACGAGCAGTACTTC. Amino acids: CASSYRYEQYF.

This rearrangement joins TRBV7-2 to TRBJ2-5, with 9 bases identical to TRBD2. The V and J ends lost 5 bases and 5 bases, in that order; junction bases with no gene match: 15. Germline values: CDR1 SGHTA, CDR2 FQGNSA. The CDR3 covers 17 residues. The CDR3 DNA sequence: TGTGCCAGCAGCCCCATCTTTAGCGGGAGCCCCGGGGAGACCCAGTACTTC. Translating it yields CASSPIFSGSPGETQYF.

The V call is TRBV20-1, the J call TRBJ1-2, with TRBD1 matching over 8 bases. Germline values: CDR1 DFQATT, CDR2 SNEGSKA (reference sequence). This CDR3 is built from 11 residues. V gave up 8 bases and J gave up 8 bases; unmatched junction bases: 7. The CDR3 region is CSTAGQEGYTF. The CDR3 DNA reads TGCAGTACAGCGGGACAGGAGGGCTACACCTTC.

The chain has TRBV7-9 and TRBJ2-1; TRBD2 matches 12 bases. V was clipped by 2 bases and J by 7 bases; unmatched bases: 15. This CDR3 region has 19 residues. Germline-derived CDR1 and CDR2 are SEHNR and FQNEAQ (reference sequence). The CDR3 spells CASSLLGLAGGPGENEQFF. CDR3 DNA: TGTGCCAGCAGCTTATTGGGGCTAGCGGGAGGGCCAGGTGAGAATGAGCAGTTCTTC.

V is TRBV10-2 and J is TRBJ2-1, with TRBD2 identical over 9 bases. This CDR3 is 14 amino acids long. CDR1 and CDR2 (germline): WSHSY, SAAADI. After removal of 6 bases from V and 2 bases from J, the junction contained 2 bases not matched to a gene. The CDR3 nucleotides read TGCGCCAGCAGCCTAGCGGGGACCTACAATGAGCAGTTCTTC. This encodes CASSLAGTYNEQFF.

V gene TRBV2 combines with J gene TRBJ2-1; D gene unclear. The germline gives CDR1 SNHLY, CDR2 FYNNEI. The CDR3 runs to 15 residues. V was pared by 7 bases and J by 0 bases, with 13 bases between. The CDR3 DNA reads as TGTGCCAGCACCCTGACCCGGAGCTCCTACAATGAGCAGTTCTTC. This gives the protein CASTLTRSSYNEQFF.

The chain carries TRBV5-5 and TRBJ2-7, with D maybe TRBD1 (6 bases). The CDR3 contains 14 residues. Germline loops: CDR1 SGHKS, CDR2 YYEKEE (reference sequence). With 2 bases removed from V and 0 bases from J, the gap between germline ends came to 9 bases. The CDR3 loop reads CASSLQGVSYEQYF. CDR3 DNA sequence: TGTGCCAGCAGCTTACAGGGAGTCTCCTACGAGCAGTACTTC.

The chain links TRBV4-3 to TRBJ1-2; D remains unclear. CDR3 length equals 15 residues. V dropped 3 bases and J dropped 2 bases, with 13 bases sitting between them. Germline-derived CDR1 and CDR2 are LGHNA and YSLEER. The CDR3 region is CASSQQVSPNYGYTF. DNA for the CDR3: TGCGCCAGCAGCCAGCAAGTTAGCCCCAACTATGGCTACACCTTC.

The chain is built from TRBV9 and TRBJ1-2; 8 nucleotides line up with TRBD1. Trimming cost V 4 bases and J 6 bases; bases outside gene matches: 8. Germline V gives CDR1 SGDLS, CDR2 YYNGEE. The CDR3 length is 14 residues. The CDR3 here is CASSKAGGADGYTF. The CDR3 DNA reads TGTGCCAGCAGCAAAGCAGGGGGCGCGGATGGCTACACCTTC. The full variable domain, its missing parts supplied by reference TRBV9 and TRBJ1-2, is DSGVTQTPKHLITATGQRVTLRCSPRSGDLSVYWYQQSLDQGLQFLIQYYNGEERAKGNILERFSAQQFPDLHSELNLSSLELGDSALYFCASSKAGGADGYTFGSGTRLTVV.